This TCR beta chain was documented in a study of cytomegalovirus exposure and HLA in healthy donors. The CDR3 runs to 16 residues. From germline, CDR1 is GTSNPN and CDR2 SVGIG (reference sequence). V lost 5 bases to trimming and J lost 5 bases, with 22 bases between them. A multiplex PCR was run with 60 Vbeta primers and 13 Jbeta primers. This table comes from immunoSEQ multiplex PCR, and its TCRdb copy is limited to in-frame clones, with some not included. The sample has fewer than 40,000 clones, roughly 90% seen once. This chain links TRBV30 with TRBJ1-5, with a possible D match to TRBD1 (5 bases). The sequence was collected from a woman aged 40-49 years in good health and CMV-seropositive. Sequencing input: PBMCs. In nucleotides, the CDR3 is TGTGCCTGGCAGAACCCCCTTAGGGGTTCTTATCAGCCCCAGCATTTT. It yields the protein CAWQNPLRGSYQPQHF.